These T cell receptor beta chains were read from a single sample in a study of cytomegalovirus exposure and HLA in healthy donors. Repertoires were generated with immunoSEQ multiplex PCR, while TCRdb's copy carries only in-frame clones and drops some. The sample yields over 150,000 clones, 65% to 75% seen once. The sequencing sample was made of PBMCs. These receptors came from a man between 18 and 29 years old in good health and CMV-seronegative. CDR3s include the opening cysteine and the closing phenylalanine or tryptophan. Each record gives: clone size, D gene, V gene, J gene, CDR3 DNA, CDR3 protein. The D gene is left open where the match is weak. Clone size, where shown, is once, few, many, or a class for clones that have expanded.

NA	NA	TRBV5-1	TRBJ1-6	TGCGCCAGCAGCTTGGCCGTGGCAGGGTTATCGGCACCCCTCCACTTT	CASSLAVAGLSAPLHF
NA	TRBD1	TRBV2	TRBJ2-2	TGTGCCAGCAAACCCCTAGTACAGGGGGCCGGGGAGCTGTTTTTT	CASKPLVQGAGELFF
NA	NA	TRBV28	TRBJ1-6	TGTGCCAGCAGTCCCAGGGTTTCCTATAATTCACCCCTCCACTTT	CASSPRVSYNSPLHF
NA	NA	TRBV9	TRBJ1-1	TGTGCCAGCAGCGTAGCTACGTTCTCTGAAGCTTTCTTT	CASSVATFSEAFF
NA	TRBD1	TRBV5-6	TRBJ1-1	TGTGCCAGCAGCCACCCAGGGGGATCCTCGACGCTTGAAGCTTTCTTT	CASSHPGGSSTLEAFF
NA	NA	TRBV30	TRBJ2-7	TGTGCCTGGAGCACAGGGTATATACCCTACGAGCAGTACTTT	CAWSTGYIPYEQYF
NA	NA	TRBV19	TRBJ1-5	TGTGCCAGTAGTATAGTCGGAGGGGAACAGCCCCAGCATTTT	CASSIVGGEQPQHF
NA	NA	TRBV2	TRBJ1-1	TGTGCCAGCAAGGGGGTGAACACTGAAGCTTTCTTT	CASKGVNTEAFF
NA	NA	TRBV6-1	TRBJ1-5	TGTGCCGGCAGTGAAGCATGGGGGGGTGAAGGGAAGGGGCCCCAGCATTTT	CAGSEAWGGEGKGPQHF
NA	NA	TRBV4-1	TRBJ2-2	TGCGCCAGCAGCCAAACCCCTTGGGGGGATAACACCGGGGAGCTGTTTTTT	CASSQTPWGDNTGELFF
NA	NA	TRBV4-2	TRBJ1-1	TGTGCCAGCAGCCAAGGGGGGGTGAACACTGAAGCTTTCTTT	CASSQGGVNTEAFF
NA	NA	TRBV5-1	TRBJ2-5	TGCGCCAGCAAGGAGGGGGAGGGAGAGACCCAGTACTTC	CASKEGEGETQYF
NA	NA	TRBV9	TRBJ2-7	TGTGCCAGCAGCGAGGGGGAGACTAGCCTAAGCTCCTACGAGCAGTACTTC	CASSEGETSLSSYEQYF
few	NA	TRBV7-9	TRBJ1-4	TGTGCCAGCAGTAAAGAACAGGGCCTTAATGAAAAACTGTTTTTT	CASSKEQGLNEKLFF
NA	NA	TRBV4-2	TRBJ2-3	TGTGCCAGCAGCAAAGCAGGAAGCGGTACAGATACGCAGTATTTT	CASSKAGSGTDTQYF
NA	NA	TRBV5-1	TRBJ2-6	TGCGCCAGCAGCTTGGTTAGCTCTGGGGCCAACGTCCTGACTTTC	CASSLVSSGANVLTF
NA	NA	TRBV7-8	TRBJ1-2	TGTGCCAGCAGCTTAAGTACAGCCTATGGCTACACCTTC	CASSLSTAYGYTF
NA	TRBD1	TRBV10-1	TRBJ2-2	TGCGCCAGCAGTGATAGACAGGGGGCAAACGGGGAGCTGTTTTTT	CASSDRQGANGELFF
NA	NA	TRBV9	TRBJ1-2	TGTGCCAGCAGCATAAGCGGGGGGAACTATGGCTACACCTTC	CASSISGGNYGYTF
NA	TRBD1	TRBV2	TRBJ2-7	TGTGCCAGCAGTGTTGCCCGGGACAGGGGGTCCTACGAGCAGTACTTC	CASSVARDRGSYEQYF
NA	TRBD1	TRBV6-5	TRBJ1-1	TGTGCCAGCAGGACGGACAGGGGATTCAACACTGAAGCTTTCTTT	CASRTDRGFNTEAFF
once	NA	TRBV5-6	TRBJ1-6	TGTGCCAGCAGCTCAAATAATTCACCCCTCCACTTT	CASSSNNSPLHF
once	NA	TRBV5-4	TRBJ1-5	TGTGCCAGCAGCTTAGCGGGGGCGGGTCAGCCCCAGCATTTT	CASSLAGAGQPQHF
NA	NA	TRBV7-2	TRBJ2-2	TGTGCCAGCAGCTACCGTGGACGGGCGGGGACCGGGGAGCTGTTTTTT	CASSYRGRAGTGELFF
NA	TRBD1	TRBV19	TRBJ1-5	TGTGCCAGTAGTATCTCAGGGGGTATCGGTCAGCCCCAGCATTTT	CASSISGGIGQPQHF
once	NA	TRBV27	TRBJ2-1	TGTGCCAGCAGGCATCATTGGGCGGGGTCCTACAATGAGCAGTTCTTC	CASRHHWAGSYNEQFF
once	NA	TRBV5-1	TRBJ1-6	TGCGCCAGCAGCACAACCGGGACACCGAATTCACCCCTCCACTTT	CASSTTGTPNSPLHF
NA	TRBD2	TRBV7-2	TRBJ2-1	TGTGCCAGCAGCTTAGCGAGCGGGGGGGCCTATGAGCAGTTCTTC	CASSLASGGAYEQFF
NA	TRBD2	TRBV5-4	TRBJ2-1	TGTGCCAGCAGCTTGGATCCTAGCGGGGGCCGGAGGAATGAGCAGTTCTTC	CASSLDPSGGRRNEQFF
NA	NA	TRBV7-3	TRBJ1-6	TGTGCCAGCAGCTTAACCAGTTTGAATAATTCACCCCTCCACTTT	CASSLTSLNNSPLHF
NA	NA	TRBV6-5	TRBJ2-2	TGTGCCAGCAGTTATAGGGGTCAGGGCCCCGGGGAGCTGTTTTTT	CASSYRGQGPGELFF
few	TRBD2	TRBV4-1	TRBJ2-2	TGCGCCAGCAGCCAGGGGACTAGCGGGGGGGTCCCTGGGGAGCTGTTTTTT	CASSQGTSGGVPGELFF
NA	NA	TRBV19	TRBJ1-1	TGTGCCAGTAGTATTTATTCGGACACTGAAGCTTTCTTT	CASSIYSDTEAFF
NA	NA	TRBV2	TRBJ2-3	TGTGCCAGCACGGCAGGGGGGATAGATACGCAGTATTTT	CASTAGGIDTQYF
NA	TRBD1	TRBV4-1	TRBJ1-6	TGCGCCAGCAGCCAAGGGCAGGGGGCAAATTCACCCCTCCACTTT	CASSQGQGANSPLHF
NA	TRBD2	TRBV11-2	TRBJ2-1	TGTGCCAGCAGCTTAGTGGGGCTAGCGGGAATTTACAATGAGCAGTTCTTC	CASSLVGLAGIYNEQFF
once	TRBD2	TRBV27	TRBJ2-1	TGTGCCAGCAGTGAAACTAGCGGGGCCTACAATGAGCAGTTCTTC	CASSETSGAYNEQFF
NA	NA	TRBV19	TRBJ1-4	TGTGCCAGTAGTATAGGTGGGGCTTTGAATGAAAAACTGTTTTTT	CASSIGGALNEKLFF
NA	NA	TRBV4-1	TRBJ1-5	TGCGCCAGCAGCCAAGAAACAGGGCCGGCCCAGCATTTT	CASSQETGPAQHF
NA	TRBD2	TRBV4-1	TRBJ2-1	TGCGCCAGCAGCCAAGAGGGCGGGAGACTCCGACAAGAGCAGTTCTTC	CASSQEGGRLRQEQFF
few	NA	TRBV5-6	TRBJ1-2	TGTGCCAGCAGCTTTGGGGCACCGGGTCATGGCTACACCTTC	CASSFGAPGHGYTF
NA	TRBD1	TRBV19	TRBJ2-5	TGTGCCAGTAGTGCGACAGGGGGCAAGGAGACCCAGTACTTC	CASSATGGKETQYF
few	NA	TRBV27	TRBJ1-2	TGTGCCAGCAATAGAGACGGGGGAACCTATGGCTACACCTTC	CASNRDGGTYGYTF
NA	TRBD1	TRBV19	TRBJ1-2	TGTGCCAGCCACAGGGGGCTATCCCCCTGGTATGGCTACACCTTC	CASHRGLSPWYGYTF
NA	NA	TRBV6-1	TRBJ2-7	TGTGCCAGCACCATATTTCAGGGGAGCTCCTACGAGCAGTACTTC	CASTIFQGSSYEQYF
few	TRBD1	TRBV10-1	TRBJ2-5	TGCGCCAGCAGTGGAGGACAGGGGGAGACCCAGTACTTC	CASSGGQGETQYF
NA	TRBD1	TRBV27	TRBJ2-5	TGTGCCAGCAGTTTGAGAGCAGGGGGATTACAAGCCCAGTACTTC	CASSLRAGGLQAQYF
NA	NA	TRBV7-3	TRBJ2-5	TGTGCCAGCAGCCTGACGGGCGGGGTTAGGCAAGAGACCCAGTACTTC	CASSLTGGVRQETQYF
NA	NA	TRBV12-2	TRBJ1-1	TGTGCAAGTCGCTTAGAAGGCCAGGGTATGAACACTGAAGCTTTCTTT	CASRLEGQGMNTEAFF
NA	TRBD1	TRBV19	TRBJ1-2	TGTGCCAGTAGTACCCGCCCGGGACAGGGGATGCGGGGTACGGGCTACACCTTC	CASSTRPGQGMRGTGYTF
NA	TRBD1	TRBV30	TRBJ1-5	TGTGCCTGGAGTGCGGGGCACCGGGACAGGGAAGAACATTTT	CAWSAGHRDREEHF